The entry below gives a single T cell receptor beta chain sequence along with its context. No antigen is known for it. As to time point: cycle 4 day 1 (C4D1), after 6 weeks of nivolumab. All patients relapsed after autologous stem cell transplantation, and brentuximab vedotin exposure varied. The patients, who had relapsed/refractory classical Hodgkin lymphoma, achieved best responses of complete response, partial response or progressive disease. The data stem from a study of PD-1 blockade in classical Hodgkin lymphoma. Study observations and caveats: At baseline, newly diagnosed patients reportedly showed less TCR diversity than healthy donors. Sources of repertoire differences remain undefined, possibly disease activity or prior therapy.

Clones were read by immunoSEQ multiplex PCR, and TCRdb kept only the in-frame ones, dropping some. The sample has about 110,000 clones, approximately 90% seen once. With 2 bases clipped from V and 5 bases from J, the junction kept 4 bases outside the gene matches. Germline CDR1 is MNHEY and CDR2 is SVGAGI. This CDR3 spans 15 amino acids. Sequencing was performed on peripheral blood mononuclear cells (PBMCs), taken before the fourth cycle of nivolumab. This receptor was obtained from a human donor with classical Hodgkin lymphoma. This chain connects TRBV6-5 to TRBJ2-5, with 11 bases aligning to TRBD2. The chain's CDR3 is CASSYLAGGGETQYF. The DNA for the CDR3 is TGTGCCAGCAGTTACCTAGCGGGAGGAGGGGAGACCCAGTACTTC.